This passage covers 2 T cell receptor beta chains from one sample sequenced in a study of blood T cell repertoires in COVID-19 (dated by TCRdb to the early 2020s). Library generation was performed with the immunoSEQ multiplex PCR assay. TCRdb holds this immuneACCESS table with in-frame rearrangements only. Some clones are missing; in checked studies, unresolved V genes explain under half, and the rest has no known cause. The sample data list a few hundred thousand clones, and 85% to 90% of these were observed just once. 6.2% of the sample is in the top ten clones. Sequenced material: peripheral blood. These receptors were obtained from a man aged 55-75 years with acute or convalescent COVID-19.

J is TRBJ1-1 and V is TRBV6-6; 8 nucleotides line up with TRBD1. Per the germline V gene, CDR1 is MNHNY and CDR2 is SVGAGI (reference sequence). There are 14 residues in the CDR3. V lost 0 bases, J lost 3 bases, and 0 bases stayed unmatched. The CDR3 bases are TGTGCCAGCAGTTACTCACAGGGGGACACTGAAGCTTTCTTT. Its protein product is CASSYSQGDTEAFF.

This clone was counted once. The chain carries TRBV2 and TRBJ2-3; 7 bases fit TRBD1. The CDR3 has 14 amino acids. Germline assignment: CDR1 SNHLY and CDR2 FYNNEI. J lost 1 base, V lost 6 bases, and 4 bases had no gene match. The CDR3 nucleotides are TGTGCCAGCAGGCTAACAGGGGGCACAGATACGCAGTATTTT. This codes for CASRLTGGTDTQYF.